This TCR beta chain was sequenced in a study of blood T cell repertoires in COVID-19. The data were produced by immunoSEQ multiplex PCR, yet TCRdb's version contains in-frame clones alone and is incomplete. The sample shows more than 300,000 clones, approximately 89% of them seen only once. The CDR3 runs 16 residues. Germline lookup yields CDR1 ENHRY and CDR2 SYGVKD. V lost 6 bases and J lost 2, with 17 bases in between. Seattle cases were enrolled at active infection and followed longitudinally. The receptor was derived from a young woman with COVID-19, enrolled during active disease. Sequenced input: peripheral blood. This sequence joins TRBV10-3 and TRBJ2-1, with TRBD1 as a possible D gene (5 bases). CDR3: CAISRGHEYAYNEQFF. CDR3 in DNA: TGTGCCATCAGCCGCGGACACGAATACGCCTACAATGAGCAGTTCTTC.